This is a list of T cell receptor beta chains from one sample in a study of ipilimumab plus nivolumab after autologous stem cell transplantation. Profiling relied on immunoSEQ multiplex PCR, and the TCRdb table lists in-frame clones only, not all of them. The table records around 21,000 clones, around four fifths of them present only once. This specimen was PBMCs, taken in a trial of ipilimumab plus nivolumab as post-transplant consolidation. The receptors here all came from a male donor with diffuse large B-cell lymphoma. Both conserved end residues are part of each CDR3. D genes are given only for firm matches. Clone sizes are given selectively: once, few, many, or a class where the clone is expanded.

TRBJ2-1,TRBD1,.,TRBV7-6,CASSLRTGDSLNEQFF,TGTGCCAGCAGCCTAAGGACAGGGGATTCCCTCAATGAGCAGTTCTTC
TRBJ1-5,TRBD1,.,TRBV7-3,CASSMDRNQPQHF,TGTGCCAGCAGCATGGACAGGAATCAGCCCCAGCATTTT
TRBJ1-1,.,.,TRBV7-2,CASSLLSLPNTEAFF,TGTGCCAGCAGCTTGTTGTCCCTTCCGAACACTGAAGCTTTCTTT
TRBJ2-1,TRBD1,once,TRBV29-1,CSVPRDRTYNEQFF,TGCAGCGTACCTCGGGACAGAACCTACAATGAGCAGTTCTTC
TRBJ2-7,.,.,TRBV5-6,CASSLYYEQYF,TGTGCCAGCAGCCTATACTACGAGCAGTACTTC
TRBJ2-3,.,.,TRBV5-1,CASKRDLRVDTQYF,TGCGCCAGCAAACGGGACTTGAGGGTAGATACGCAGTATTTT
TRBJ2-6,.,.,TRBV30,CAWSVIAGANVLTF,TGTGCCTGGAGCGTAATAGCTGGGGCCAACGTCCTGACTTTC
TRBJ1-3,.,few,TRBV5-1,CASSSMVDQGSGNTIYF,TGCGCCAGCAGCTCTATGGTGGACCAGGGCTCTGGAAACACCATATATTTT
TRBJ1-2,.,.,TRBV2,CAGQRRDTQLGGYTF,TGTGCCGGTCAACGCCGGGACACTCAATTAGGTGGCTACACCTTC
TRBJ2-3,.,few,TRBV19,CASSIETIFSTDTQYF,TGTGCCAGTAGTATAGAGACTATCTTTAGCACAGATACGCAGTATTTT
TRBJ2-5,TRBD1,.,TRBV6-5,CASSYSVSGGAETQYF,TGTGCCAGCAGTTACTCGGTTTCAGGGGGCGCAGAGACCCAGTACTTC
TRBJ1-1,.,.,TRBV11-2,CASSFKGAEAFF,TGTGCCAGCAGCTTTAAGGGGGCTGAAGCTTTCTTT
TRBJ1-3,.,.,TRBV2,CASSVGNTGNTIYF,TGTGCCAGCAGTGTAGGGAATACTGGAAACACCATATATTTT
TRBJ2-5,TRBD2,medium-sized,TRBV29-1,CSVDGGGTSGGTSQETQYF,TGCAGCGTTGACGGGGGGGGGACTAGCGGGGGGACCAGCCAAGAGACCCAGTACTTC
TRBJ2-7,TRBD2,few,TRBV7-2,CASSHSAGGYEQYF,TGTGCCAGCAGCCATTCAGCGGGGGGCTACGAGCAGTACTTC
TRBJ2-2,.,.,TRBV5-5,CASSSTPHGELFF,TGTGCCAGCAGCTCAACCCCCCACGGGGAGCTGTTTTTT
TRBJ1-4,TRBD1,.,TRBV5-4,CASSRDRVGLEKLFF,TGTGCCAGCAGCCGCGACAGGGTTGGTCTTGAAAAACTGTTTTTT
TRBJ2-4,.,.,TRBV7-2,CASSPFRLAKNIQYF,TGTGCCAGCAGCCCCTTTCGGTTAGCCAAAAACATTCAGTACTTC
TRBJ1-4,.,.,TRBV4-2,CASSQARESTAPEKLFF,TGTGCCAGCAGCCAAGCTCGGGAATCCACAGCTCCTGAAAAACTGTTTTTT
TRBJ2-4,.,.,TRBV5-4,CASSLRSQGAKNIQYF,TGTGCCAGCAGCTTGCGTTCGCAAGGGGCCAAAAACATTCAGTACTTC
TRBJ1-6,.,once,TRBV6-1,CASSQDQDSHNSPLHF,TGTGCCAGCAGTCAAGACCAGGACAGCCATAATTCACCCCTCCACTTT
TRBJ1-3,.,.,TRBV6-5,CASSYSGTRGNTIYF,TGTGCCAGCAGTTACTCGGGGACAAGGGGAAACACCATATATTTT
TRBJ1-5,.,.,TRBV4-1,CASSQAVVRGPQPQHF,TGCGCCAGCAGCCAAGCCGTAGTCCGGGGTCCTCAGCCCCAGCATTTT
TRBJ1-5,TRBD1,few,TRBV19,CAARTGRNQPQHF,TGTGCCGCCCGGACAGGGAGGAATCAGCCCCAGCATTTT
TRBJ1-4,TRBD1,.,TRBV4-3,CASSSRLAGGGEKLFF,TGCGCCAGCAGCAGCCGACTTGCAGGGGGGGGTGAAAAACTGTTTTTT
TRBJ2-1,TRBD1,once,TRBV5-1,CASSLIGQGNEQFF,TGCGCCAGCAGCTTGATCGGACAGGGCAATGAGCAGTTCTTC
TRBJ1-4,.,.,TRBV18,CASSPPMGEKLFF,TGTGCCAGCTCACCACCGATGGGTGAAAAACTGTTTTTT
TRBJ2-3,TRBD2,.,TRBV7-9,CASSPATISGGKDTQYF,TGTGCCAGCAGCCCAGCCACGATTAGCGGGGGGAAGGATACGCAGTATTTT
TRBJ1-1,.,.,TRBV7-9,CASSLEGEAEAFF,TGTGCCAGCAGCTTGGAGGGGGAGGCTGAAGCTTTCTTT
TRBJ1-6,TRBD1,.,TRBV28,CAFGQGFNSPLHF,TGTGCCTTCGGACAGGGCTTTAATTCACCCCTCCACTTT
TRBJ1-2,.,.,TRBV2,CASNWDTGNYGYTF,TGTGCCAGCAATTGGGATACCGGGAACTATGGCTACACCTTC
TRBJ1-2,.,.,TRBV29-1,CSVGQTGYGYTF,TGCAGCGTAGGACAAACAGGCTATGGCTACACCTTC
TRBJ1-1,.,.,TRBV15,CATSRDSYAEAFF,TGTGCCACCAGCAGGGACAGTTATGCTGAAGCTTTCTTT
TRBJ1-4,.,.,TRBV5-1,CASSLEGVGEKLFF,TGCGCCAGCAGCTTGGAGGGGGTGGGTGAAAAACTGTTTTTT
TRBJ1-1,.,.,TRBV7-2,CASSLEAGGFNTEAFF,TGTGCCAGCAGCTTAGAGGCCGGGGGGTTCAACACTGAAGCTTTCTTT
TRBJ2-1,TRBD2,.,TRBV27,CAAFSGSHYNEQFF,TGTGCCGCATTTAGCGGGAGCCACTACAATGAGCAGTTCTTC
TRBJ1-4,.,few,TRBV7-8,CASSLEPANNEKLFF,TGTGCCAGCAGCTTAGAACCAGCAAATAATGAAAAACTGTTTTTT
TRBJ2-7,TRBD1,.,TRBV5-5,CASSLTRDRAIYEQYF,TGTGCCAGCAGCTTGACCCGGGACAGGGCCATCTACGAGCAGTACTTC
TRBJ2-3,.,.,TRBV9,CASSVSSTDTQYF,TGTGCCAGCAGCGTTAGTAGCACAGATACGCAGTATTTT
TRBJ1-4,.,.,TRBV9,CASSVGWGEGAEKLFF,TGTGCCAGCAGCGTAGGATGGGGGGAAGGGGCCGAAAAACTGTTTTTT
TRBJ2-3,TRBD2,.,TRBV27,CASRKRGYTDTQYF,TGTGCCAGCAGAAAGCGGGGGTACACAGATACGCAGTATTTT
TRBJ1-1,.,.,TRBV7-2,CASSLGGSENTEAFF,TGTGCCAGCAGCTTAGGCGGCAGCGAGAACACTGAAGCTTTCTTT
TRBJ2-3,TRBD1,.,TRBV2,CASESTDRTLLTDTQYF,TGTGCCAGCGAATCGACGGACAGGACACTCCTCACAGATACGCAGTATTTT
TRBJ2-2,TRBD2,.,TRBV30,CAWSMGLAGGTGELFF,TGTGCCTGGAGTATGGGACTAGCGGGGGGAACCGGGGAGCTGTTTTTT
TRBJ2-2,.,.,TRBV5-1,CASSYGGNTGELFF,TGCGCCAGCAGCTATGGAGGGAACACCGGGGAGCTGTTTTTT
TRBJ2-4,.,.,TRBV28,CASSFGINIQYF,TGTGCCAGCAGTTTTGGTATAAACATTCAGTACTTC
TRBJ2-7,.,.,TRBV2,CASSLGRGPWDEQYF,TGTGCCAGCAGCTTAGGTCGGGGACCATGGGACGAGCAGTACTTC
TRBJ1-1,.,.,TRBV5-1,CASSLELGTNTEAFF,TGCGCCAGCAGCTTGGAACTGGGGACGAACACTGAAGCTTTCTTT
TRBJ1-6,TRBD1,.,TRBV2,CASSGGDSLSPLHF,TGTGCCAGCAGTGGGGGGGACAGCCTGTCACCCCTCCACTTT
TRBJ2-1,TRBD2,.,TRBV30,CASQSGGASYNEQFF,TGTGCCTCCCAATCGGGGGGGGCCTCCTACAATGAGCAGTTCTTC
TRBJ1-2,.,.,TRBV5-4,CASSLAGGSLYGYTF,TGTGCCAGCAGCTTGGCCGGCGGGAGCCTCTATGGCTACACCTTC
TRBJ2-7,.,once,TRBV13,CASSLPQGEKSEQYF,TGTGCCAGCAGCTTACCCCAGGGAGAGAAGAGCGAGCAGTACTTC
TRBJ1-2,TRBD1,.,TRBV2,CASRITGDYGYTF,TGTGCCAGCAGGATCACAGGGGATTACGGCTACACCTTC
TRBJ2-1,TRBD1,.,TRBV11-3,CASSSSGTGSYNEQFF,TGTGCCAGCAGCTCCTCCGGGACAGGGTCCTACAATGAGCAGTTCTTC
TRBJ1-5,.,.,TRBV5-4,CASSYEQGPQHF,TGTGCCAGCAGCTACGAACAGGGGCCCCAGCATTTT